This entry lists 10 T cell receptor beta chains sequenced from one sample in a study of blood T cell repertoires in COVID-19. The method was immunoSEQ multiplex PCR; TCRdb's version includes in-frame clones alone and lacks a portion of them. The data contain roughly 410,000 clones, about 89% of them singletons. Input material: peripheral blood. These receptors were taken from a woman between 40 and 55 years old with COVID-19, enrolled during active disease.

CDR3 protein: CASGLSGTYNEQFF. CDR3 in DNA: TGTGCCAGCGGGCTTAGCGGAACCTACAATGAGCAGTTCTTC. The chain uses TRBV6-5 and TRBJ2-1, with a tentative D call TRBD2 (6 bases). The CDR3 sequence is 14 residues long. Trimming stripped 8 bases from V and 2 bases from J, with 13 bases between. Germline V gene sequence: CDR1 MNHEY, CDR2 SVGAGI.

The chain combines TRBV3-1 (or the pseudogene TRBV3-2) with TRBJ2-7; 8 positions agree with TRBD2. J was trimmed by 0 bases and V by 0 bases; bases with no gene match: 4. The CDR3 has 16 residues. CDR1 and CDR2 (germline): LGHDT, YNNKEL (reference sequence). The CDR3 DNA is TGTGCCAGCAGCCAAGACGGGGGGGCCCCCTCCTACGAGCAGTACTTC. Protein: CASSQDGGAPSYEQYF.

The gene calls are TRBV5-1 and TRBJ2-5, with 10 bases lining up with TRBD2. V lost 3 bases, J lost 2 bases, and 4 bases stayed unmatched. The CDR3 is 15 amino acids. Germline V gives CDR1 SGHRS, CDR2 YFSETQ. The CDR3 DNA reads TGCGCCAGCAGCTACCGGACTAGCGGACAAGAGACCCAGTACTTC. As protein: CASSYRTSGQETQYF.

The rearrangement joins TRBV9 to TRBJ2-1, with TRBD1 as a possible D gene (6 bases). The germline V and J ends were trimmed by 2 bases and 5 bases, with 14 bases remaining between them. This CDR3 has 15 residues. Germline V gene data show CDR1 as SGDLS and CDR2 as YYNGEE. CDR3 sequence: CASSVGQLSHNEQFF. Here the CDR3 DNA reads TGTGCCAGCAGCGTCGGACAGTTGTCCCACAATGAGCAGTTCTTC.

J is TRBJ1-1 and V is TRBV12-3 or TRBV12-4; D unclear. The V end lost 6 bases, the J end lost 3 bases, and 8 bases lay between the germline ends. This CDR3 is built from 12 residues. CDR3 sequence (DNA): TGTGCCAGCAGGCGATCACACACTGAAGCTTTCTTT. Residues: CASRRSHTEAFF.

This chain joins TRBV7-9 and TRBJ1-1, with D perhaps TRBD1 (5 bases). V was shortened by 3 bases and J by 1 base, with 12 bases between the two germline ends. Germline loops: CDR1 SEHNR, CDR2 FQNEAQ (reference sequence). The CDR3 sequence is 15 residues long. The CDR3 is CASSFGRGWNTEAFF. The DNA of the CDR3 is TGTGCCAGCAGCTTTGGTAGGGGATGGAACACTGAAGCTTTCTTT.

This chain uses TRBV5-1 with TRBJ2-5; 7 bases agree with TRBD1. CDR3 length: 15 residues. Germline V gene data show CDR1 as SGHRS and CDR2 as YFSETQ. The J segment lost 5 bases and the V segment lost 3 bases, leaving 10 bases of the junction unmatched. CDR3: CASSSLTGPGETQYF. The CDR3, as DNA: TGCGCCAGCAGCTCACTGACAGGGCCAGGGGAGACCCAGTACTTC. The whole variable domain, remainder taken from reference TRBV5-1 and TRBJ2-5, is KAGVTQTPRYLIKTRGQQVTLSCSPISGHRSVSWYQQTPGQGLQFLFEYFSETQRNKGNFPGRFSGRQFSNSRSEMNVSTLELGDSALYLCASSSLTGPGETQYFGPGTRLLVL.

V usage is TRBV5-4 and J usage is TRBJ1-1; possibly TRBD1 for D (5 bases). Trimming took 0 bases from V and 6 from J, leaving 15 bases between them. From germline, CDR1 is SGHNT and CDR2 YYREEE (reference sequence). CDR3 length equals 15 residues. CDR3 region: CASSLAGGWRAEAFF. The CDR3 DNA reads as TGTGCCAGCAGCTTGGCTGGGGGGTGGCGGGCTGAAGCTTTCTTT. Drawing the rest from reference TRBV5-4 and TRBJ1-1, the complete variable domain is ETGVTQSPTHLIKTRGQQVTLRCSSQSGHNTVSWYQQALGQGPQFIFQYYREEENGRGNFPPRFSGLQFPNYSSELNVNALELDDSALYLCASSLAGGWRAEAFFGQGTRLTVV.

Concerning this clone itself: A much bigger clone sits one base away, suggesting this may be a read error. The chain joins TRBV5-8 to TRBJ1-1, with a possible D match to TRBD1 (5 bases). The V end lost 3 bases, the J end lost 1 base, and 7 bases lay between the germline ends. The CDR3 is 13 amino acids. CDR1 SGHTS and CDR2 YDEGEE come from the germline V gene. The CDR3 nucleotides read TGTGCCAGCAGCTCCCAGGGGAACACTGAAGCTTTCTTT. Encoded protein: CASSSQGNTEAFF.

The V and J genes are TRBV6-5 and TRBJ1-2, with 7 positions matching TRBD1. The germline gives CDR1 MNHEY, CDR2 SVGAGI. The CDR3 consists of 16 residues. V lost 4 bases, J lost 4 bases, and 12 bases stayed unmatched. Here the CDR3 DNA reads TGTGCCAGCAGTTTAAAAACAGGGGTAACATTCTATGGCTACACCTTC. Its protein product is CASSLKTGVTFYGYTF.